Each of the 13 T cell receptor beta chains below was sequenced from the same sample in a study of cytomegalovirus exposure and HLA in healthy donors. Amplification used 60 Vbeta primers and 13 Jbeta primers. Repertoires were generated with immunoSEQ multiplex PCR, while TCRdb's copy carries only in-frame clones and drops some. This table holds about 130,000 clones, approximately 73% found once. The sample taken for sequencing was PBMCs. The receptors shown here come from a man aged 60 to 75 in good health and CMV-seropositive.

This clone was observed once. The V and J genes are TRBV28 and TRBJ2-5; D may be TRBD2 (5 bases). V lost 0 bases and J lost 6, with 11 bases in between. The germline V gene has CDR1 MDHEN and CDR2 SYDVKM. This CDR3 region has 14 residues. The CDR3 protein is CASSLWGEGKTQYF. CDR3 bases: TGTGCCAGCAGTTTATGGGGCGAGGGTAAGACCCAGTACTTC.

This clone was detected only a few times. The rearrangement uses TRBV4-2 and TRBJ2-3; 9 nucleotides align to TRBD2. Trimming removed 1 base from V and 3 bases from J; junction bases left unmatched: 11. This CDR3 contains 18 residues. The germline gives CDR1 LGHNA, CDR2 YNFKEQ. The CDR3 nucleotides are TGTGCCAGCAGCCAAGTGTCTGCAGCGGGGGGCGGGACAGATACGCAGTATTTT. Protein: CASSQVSAAGGGTDTQYF.

This clone was counted between two and nine times. The CDR3 is CASMGLAGGTGELFF. In DNA form, the CDR3 reads TGCGCCAGCATGGGCCTGGCGGGGGGCACCGGGGAGCTGTTTTTT. The J gene is TRBJ2-2, the V gene TRBV5-1; 8 nucleotides agree with TRBD2. CDR1 SGHRS and CDR2 YFSETQ come from the germline V gene. The CDR3 runs 15 residues. V shed 6 bases and J 4 bases; nucleotides not matched to a gene: 8.

The chain has TRBV5-1 and TRBJ2-7; 9 bases map to TRBD2. Trimming removed 0 bases from V and 4 bases from J; junction bases left unmatched: 11. Germline V gives CDR1 SGHRS, CDR2 YFSETQ. CDR3 length: 17 amino acids. The chain's CDR3 is CASSLEGSGGYGYEQYF. The CDR3 DNA follows: TGCGCCAGCAGCTTGGAGGGTAGCGGGGGCTACGGGTACGAGCAGTACTTC.

This chain uses TRBV7-2 with TRBJ2-1; TRBD2 might be the D (6 bases). Trimming left V 5 bases short and J 3 bases short, with 14 bases between. The CDR3 spans 15 residues. From germline, CDR1 is SGHTA and CDR2 FQGNSA. The CDR3 is CASSAGLTYYNEQFF. CDR3 in DNA: TGTGCCAGCAGCGCCGGACTAACTTACTACAATGAGCAGTTCTTC.

In its sample, this clone was seen once. The chain carries TRBV25-1 and TRBJ1-4; TRBD1 agrees at 8 bases. V shed 1 base and J 11 bases; nucleotides not matched to a gene: 9. The CDR3 contains 15 residues. The germline CDR1 and CDR2 sequences are MGHDK and SYGVNS. CDR3 sequence reads: CASSESRAGGVKLFF. The CDR3 DNA reads TGTGCCAGCAGTGAATCCAGGGCAGGGGGCGTGAAACTGTTTTTT.

This clone appeared a single time. The junction departs from the called germline gene at one end, perhaps through a read error. The rearrangement uses TRBV7-7 and TRBJ2-1; 11 bases match TRBD2. The CDR3 is 15 residues long. The germline gives CDR1 SSHAT, CDR2 FNYEAQ (reference sequence). CDR3 amino acids: CASSQSSGGQGEQFF. The DNA of the CDR3 is TGTGCTAGCAGCCAGTCTAGCGGGGGGCAAGGTGAGCAGTTCTTC.

The genes are TRBV11-2 and TRBJ2-3, with 7 nucleotides matching TRBD2. Germline CDR1 reads SGHAT; CDR2 reads FQNNGV. V shed 5 bases, J shed 2 bases, and the junction held 13 bases outside the gene matches. The CDR3 has 17 amino acids. The CDR3 is CASSSGRGPRLTDTQYF. DNA for the CDR3: TGTGCCAGCAGCAGTGGGAGGGGCCCCCGCCTCACAGATACGCAGTATTTT.

V is TRBV15 and J is TRBJ1-5; 9 bases map to TRBD1. The CDR3 spans 19 residues. Trimming at V came to 2 bases and at J to 3 bases, leaving 14 bases not matched to a gene. CDR1 and CDR2 from the germline V gene are LNHNV and YYDKDF (reference sequence). The chain's CDR3 is CATSRPEGNRDRVNQPQHF. DNA for the CDR3: TGTGCCACCAGCAGACCGGAAGGAAACCGGGACAGGGTCAATCAGCCCCAGCATTTT. Filled out from reference TRBV15 and TRBJ1-5, the complete variable domain reads DAMVIQNPRYQVTQFGKPVTLSCSQTLNHNVMYWYQQKSSQAPKLLFHYYDKDFNNEADTPDNFQSRRPNTSFCFLDIRSPGLGDTAMYLCATSRPEGNRDRVNQPQHFGDGTRLSIL.

This clone was observed a few times. This chain links TRBV4-2 with TRBJ1-3, with TRBD1 identical over 12 bases. This CDR3 is built from 19 residues. Germline trimming cut 5 bases from V and 1 base from J; bases unmatched to any gene: 12. From germline, CDR1 is LGHNA and CDR2 YNFKEQ. As DNA, the CDR3 is TGTGCCAGCAGCACCCACGGGACAGGGGGCATGATTTCTGGAAACACCATATATTTT. Its protein is CASSTHGTGGMISGNTIYF.

The V and J genes are TRBV5-1 and TRBJ2-5; TRBD2 aligns across 13 bases. The CDR3 spans 14 residues. The ends lost 4 bases at V and 5 bases at J; junction bases unmatched: 2. Germline V gene data show CDR1 as SGHRS and CDR2 as YFSETQ. CDR3 region: CASSGTSGAETQYF. The CDR3 DNA follows: TGCGCCAGCAGCGGGACTAGCGGGGCGGAGACCCAGTACTTC. Combining the CDR3 with reference TRBV5-1 and TRBJ2-5 gives the whole variable domain KAGVTQTPRYLIKTRGQQVTLSCSPISGHRSVSWYQQTPGQGLQFLFEYFSETQRNKGNFPGRFSGRQFSNSRSEMNVSTLELGDSALYLCASSGTSGAETQYFGPGTRLLVL.

This clone was detected a few times. The chain employs TRBV10-3 and TRBJ1-1, with 11 nucleotides matching TRBD1. This CDR3 is 17 amino acids long. V lost 4 bases to trimming and J lost 0 bases; unmatched junction nucleotides: 7. Germline V gives CDR1 ENHRY, CDR2 SYGVKD. CDR3 region: CAISAGDRGYMNTEAFF. The CDR3 DNA follows: TGTGCCATCAGTGCGGGGGACAGGGGGTATATGAACACTGAAGCTTTCTTT.

The chain links TRBV28 to TRBJ1-1, with a tentative D call TRBD1 (5 bases). Germline V gene lookup returns CDR1 MDHEN and CDR2 SYDVKM. V gave up 8 bases and J gave up 1 base, with 8 bases separating them. The CDR3 is 12 amino acids. The CDR3 spells CASLQGNTEAFF. Written as DNA, the CDR3 is TGTGCCAGCCTCCAGGGGAACACTGAAGCTTTCTTT. The whole variable domain, remainder taken from reference TRBV28 and TRBJ1-1, is DVKVTQSSRYLVKRTGEKVFLECVQDMDHENMFWYRQDPGLGLRLIYFSYDVKMKEKGDIPEGYSVSREKKERFSLILESASTNQTSMYLCASLQGNTEAFFGQGTRLTVV.